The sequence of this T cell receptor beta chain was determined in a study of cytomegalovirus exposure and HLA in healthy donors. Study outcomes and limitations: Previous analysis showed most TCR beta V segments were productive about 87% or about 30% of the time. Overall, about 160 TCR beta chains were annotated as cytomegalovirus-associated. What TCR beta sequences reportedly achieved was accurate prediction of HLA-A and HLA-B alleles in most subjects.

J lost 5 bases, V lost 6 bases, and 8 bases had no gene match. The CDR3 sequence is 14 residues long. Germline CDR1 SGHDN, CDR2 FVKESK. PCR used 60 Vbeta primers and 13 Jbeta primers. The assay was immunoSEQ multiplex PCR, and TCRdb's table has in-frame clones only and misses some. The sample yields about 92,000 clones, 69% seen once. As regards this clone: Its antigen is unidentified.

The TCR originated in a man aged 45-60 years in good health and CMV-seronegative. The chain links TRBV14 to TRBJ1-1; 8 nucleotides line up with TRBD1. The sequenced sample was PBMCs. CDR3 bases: TGTGCCAGCAGACCCATTGGACAGGGAACTGAAGCTTTCTTT. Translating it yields CASRPIGQGTEAFF. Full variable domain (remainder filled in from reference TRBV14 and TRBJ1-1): EAGVTQFPSHSVIEKGQTVTLRCDPISGHDNLYWYRRVMGKEIKFLLHFVKESKQDESGMPNNRFLAERTGGTYSTLKVQPAELEDSGVYFCASRPIGQGTEAFFGQGTRLTVV.